These 8 T cell receptor beta chains were all obtained from the same sample, sequenced in a study of glioma-infiltrating T cells. Using RNA template, CDR3s of TCR alpha and beta were amplified with iRepertoire arm-PCR. MiXCR was run by TCRdb on the multiplex PCR reads, yielding one entry per CDR3 protein. The table lists around 150,000 distinct CDR3 sequences, about 39% of them singletons. The material sequenced was glioma tissue, nonneoplastic brain tissue, or PBMCs (not recorded which). The receptors originated from a human donor with low-grade glioma or glioblastoma, undergoing nonglioma brain surgery, or in good health (not recorded which).

This clonotype was found a few times. This chain joins TRBV28 and TRBJ1-1; D may be TRBD1 (5 bases). Looked up from germline, CDR1 is MDHEN and CDR2 is SYDVKM. This CDR3 is 16 amino acids long. Trimming took 3 bases from V and 4 from J, leaving 18 bases between them. DNA of the CDR3: TGTGCCAGCAGTTTGTTGGGACCCCTAACAGGCACTGAAGCTTTCTTT. It is translated as CASSLLGPLTGTEAFF.

This clonotype was observed at least ten times. The chain employs TRBV2 and TRBJ2-5; 10 nucleotides agree with TRBD1. Losses at the gene ends were 9 bases for V and 5 bases for J; bases not matched to a gene: 6. The CDR3 spans 13 residues. CDR1 and CDR2 (germline): SNHLY, FYNNEI. The CDR3 DNA reads as TGTGCCAGGACAGGGGGCTCCAGCGAGACCCAGTACTTC. It is translated as CARTGGSSETQYF.

Points on this clonotype: A junction boundary mismatches the germline segment, possibly from a read error. The rearrangement links TRBV4-2 to TRBJ1-2; D possibly corresponds to TRBD1 (5 bases). Germline loops: CDR1 LGHNA, CDR2 YNFKEQ. The CDR3 length is 14 residues. The CDR3 is CASSQDQGVYGHTF. The CDR3 nucleotides are TGTGCCAGCAGCCAAGATCAAGGGGTCTATGGCCACACCTTC.

V and J are TRBV6-6 and TRBJ1-4; D not resolved. CDR3 length: 15 amino acids. Germline loops: CDR1 MNHNY, CDR2 SVGAGI (reference sequence). Trimming removed 6 bases at V and 8 bases at J, with 19 bases between. CDR3 in amino acids: CASSQEWLEDEKLFF. CDR3 DNA: TGTGCCAGCAGCCAAGAATGGCTGGAGGACGAAAAACTGTTTTTT.

This clonotype was observed a few times. The chain has TRBV6-1 and TRBJ1-5; 8 bases agree with TRBD1. The germline V gene encodes CDR1 MNHNS and CDR2 SASEGT. Trimming at V came to 5 bases and at J to 4 bases, leaving 4 bases not matched to a gene. The CDR3 consists of 14 residues. The CDR3 bases are TGTGCCAGCAGTCGGACAGGGTCGAATCAGCCCCAGCATTTT. Its protein is CASSRTGSNQPQHF.

A remark on this clonotype: Since the CDR3 does not end with the conserved phenylalanine or tryptophan, this likely comes from a read error. The CDR3 loop is CASSLEGRYSYEQYL. CDR3 DNA: TGCGCCAGCAGCTTGGAGGGGCGATACTCCTACGAGCAGTACCTC. The chain uses TRBV5-1 and TRBJ2-7, with D possibly being TRBD1 (5 bases). Trimming cost V 0 bases and J 0 bases, with 10 bases left between them. CDR1 is SGHRS, CDR2 YFSETQ, per germline. The CDR3 has 15 residues.

This chain uses TRBV20-1 with TRBJ2-1, with D possibly matching TRBD2 (6 bases). The CDR3 has 16 amino acids. The ends were cut back, 0 bases at V and 4 bases at J, with 16 bases in the middle. Germline assignment: CDR1 DFQATT and CDR2 SNEGSKA (reference sequence). The CDR3 reads CSARDPGLGTYNEQFF. For the CDR3, the DNA is TGCAGTGCTAGAGATCCGGGACTCGGTACTTACAATGAGCAGTTCTTC.

Worth noting for this clonotype: An end of the junction does not agree with germline; a read error may underlie this. The rearrangement joins TRBV6-1 to TRBJ1-2, with 8 bases lining up with TRBD1. The CDR3 sequence is 15 residues long. CDR1 is MNHNS, CDR2 SASEGT, per germline. The CDR3 protein is CAISESDRARRSYTF. The CDR3 DNA sequence: TGTGCCATCAGTGAGTCGGACAGGGCGCGTAGAAGCTACACCTTC.